Each of the 8 T cell receptor beta chains below was sequenced from the same sample in a study of memory CD4+ T cells and cytomegalovirus serostatus (dated by TCRdb to about 2019). Libraries were built with the immunoSEQ multiplex PCR assay. TCRdb retrieved this table from immuneACCESS and kept in-frame rearrangements only. Not all clones are present; in checked studies, unresolved V genes account for under half, and no reason is known for the remainder. For this sample there are about 45,000 clones; roughly 78% appear just once. The top ten constitute 0.85% to 0.95% of the sample. Single viable CD3+CD4+CD8-CD45RO+ cells were sorted as memory CD4+ T cells on a FACSAria II. The sample was memory CD4+ T cells from blood. The receptor source for this set is an adult in good health and CMV-seronegative.

This chain links TRBV15 with TRBJ1-3; D might be TRBD1 (5 bases). CDR3 length: 13 amino acids. Trimming left V 3 bases short and J 8 bases short, with 11 bases between. Per the germline V gene, CDR1 is LNHNV and CDR2 is YYDKDF (reference sequence). The CDR3: CATSSWGSDTIYF. The DNA for the CDR3 is TGTGCCACCAGCAGTTGGGGGTCGGACACCATATATTTT.

The chain links TRBV7-2 to TRBJ2-5; D possibly corresponds to TRBD2 (6 bases). The DNA end is a closer match to TRBJ2-7, so the J assignment may be wrong. Germline values: CDR1 SGHTA, CDR2 FQGNSA. The CDR3 sequence is 14 residues long. The CDR3 sequence is CASSLGGISYEQYF. The CDR3 DNA sequence: TGTGCCAGCAGCCTGGGGGGAATCTCCTACGAGCAGTACTTC.

The genes are TRBV28 and TRBJ1-6, with unresolved D. CDR1 and CDR2 from the germline V gene are MDHEN and SYDVKM. The CDR3 has 11 residues. Trimming cost V 3 bases and J 7 bases, with 1 base left between them. In nucleotides, the CDR3 is TGTGCCAGCAGTTTCAATTCACCCCTCCACTTT. It specifies CASSFNSPLHF.

V usage is TRBV7-2 and J usage is TRBJ1-1; D gene unclear. Germline V gene sequence: CDR1 SGHTA, CDR2 FQGNSA. The CDR3 contains 12 residues. V lost 5 bases and J lost 7, with 11 bases in between. CDR3 protein: CASSGSHFEAFF. Here the CDR3 DNA reads TGTGCCAGCAGCGGCAGCCACTTTGAAGCTTTCTTT.

The count of this clone is one. V usage is TRBV9 and J usage is TRBJ1-4, with D unclear. This CDR3 is built from 14 residues. Germline V lookup: CDR1 SGDLS, CDR2 YYNGEE. V lost 0 bases and J lost 7, with 10 bases in between. CDR3 DNA sequence: TGTGCCAGCAGCGTAGGAGGCGATCGTGAAAAACTGTTTTTT. This encodes CASSVGGDREKLFF.

The chain carries TRBV7-9 and TRBJ2-7; D call uncertain. This CDR3 is built from 14 residues. V was pared by 2 bases and J by 0 bases, with 8 bases between. The germline CDR1 and CDR2 sequences are SEHNR and FQNEAQ (reference sequence). CDR3 sequence (DNA): TGTGCCAGCAGCTTAAACAGTGCCTCCTACGAGCAGTACTTC. This gives the protein CASSLNSASYEQYF.

This rearrangement joins TRBV19 to TRBJ2-7; 7 bases agree with TRBD1. Losses at the gene ends were 7 bases for V and 2 bases for J; bases not matched to a gene: 11. This CDR3 spans 15 amino acids. Per the germline V gene, CDR1 is LNHDA and CDR2 is SQIVND (reference sequence). CDR3 loop: CASTNPGQPPYEQYF. The CDR3 DNA follows: TGTGCCAGTACCAATCCGGGACAGCCACCCTACGAGCAGTACTTC.

V is TRBV19 and J is TRBJ1-4, with unresolved D. Germline-derived CDR1 and CDR2 are LNHDA and SQIVND (reference sequence). The CDR3 loop spans 13 amino acids. Trimming left V 7 bases short and J 7 bases short, with 13 bases between. CDR3 amino acids: CASMWRGSEKLFF. The CDR3, as DNA: TGTGCCAGTATGTGGAGAGGAAGTGAAAAACTGTTTTTT.